This T cell receptor beta chain is from a study of blood T cell repertoires in COVID-19. Looking at the study overall: Recovered status in Cohort 3 required two negative PCRs, clearance, or symptom resolution.

Assay: immunoSEQ multiplex PCR; the TCRdb copy retains only in-frame clones and omits some. The sample includes more than 300,000 clones, around 87% seen only once; the top ten take 1.5% to 2.5%. The CDR3 is made up of 15 amino acids. Germline assignment: CDR1 SGHDN and CDR2 FVKESK. The trim removed 3 bases at V and 7 bases at J, leaving 8 bases unmatched. Donors were grouped by their self-reported clinical history. The chain employs TRBV14 and TRBJ1-4; 7 nucleotides agree with TRBD1. This sequence originates from a man between 40 and 49 years old in a cohort exposed to, infected with or recovered from COVID-19 (not recorded which). Source material: PBMCs or T cells enriched from blood (not recorded which). The CDR3 sequence is CASSHRTGEVEKLFF. The CDR3 nucleotides read TGTGCCAGCAGCCACCGGACAGGCGAAGTTGAAAAACTGTTTTTT.